What follows are 11 T cell receptor beta chains derived from one specimen sequenced in a study of control samples from healthy donors and cancer patients. Sequencing was performed with immunoSEQ multiplex PCR; in TCRdb, only in-frame clones are kept and a portion is missing. This repertoire shows roughly 200,000 clones, roughly nine tenths found once; its top ten account for approximately 1.8%. The sequencing input was blood. Receptor source: a man between 25 and 39 years old in good health.

This clone was observed a single time. V and J are TRBV5-1 and TRBJ2-7; D is perhaps TRBD1 (6 bases). CDR1 and CDR2 from the germline V gene are SGHRS and YFSETQ. The CDR3 is 14 residues long. Trimming removed 2 bases from V and 5 bases from J, with 14 bases in between. The CDR3 spells CASSFLDRGDEQYF. DNA of the CDR3: TGCGCCAGCAGCTTCCTGGACAGAGGAGACGAGCAGTACTTC.

The chain recombines TRBV2 with TRBJ2-7; 9 bases map to TRBD1. V shed 1 base and J 3 bases; nucleotides not matched to a gene: 4. CDR1 and CDR2 (germline): SNHLY, FYNNEI. This CDR3 has 15 residues. CDR3 coding DNA: TGTGCCAGCAGTGAAGGGACAGGGGTAATCTACGAGCAGTACTTC. Its translation is CASSEGTGVIYEQYF.

The V call is TRBV24-1, the J call TRBJ1-2, with TRBD1 matching 7 bases. The V gene end was trimmed by 4 bases and the J gene end by 4 bases; junction bases not matched to a gene: 2. The CDR3 is 13 residues long. Germline V CDR1 and CDR2: KGHDR, SFDVKD. CDR3 sequence reads: CATSDTGAYGYTF. CDR3 coding DNA: TGTGCCACCAGTGACACAGGGGCCTATGGCTACACCTTC.

The chain recombines TRBV2 with TRBJ1-1; the match to TRBD1 covers 9 bases. Looked up from germline, CDR1 is SNHLY and CDR2 is FYNNEI. CDR3 length: 13 amino acids. V lost 6 bases and J lost 6; bases outside the gene matches: 5. CDR3 bases: TGTGCCAGCAGGGGACAGGGAATCGCTGAAGCTTTCTTT. Translation gives CASRGQGIAEAFF.

The J gene is TRBJ2-7, the V gene TRBV18; 8 nucleotides align to TRBD1. Germline CDR1 KGHSH, CDR2 LQKENI. The CDR3 is 15 amino acids. The J segment lost 4 bases and the V segment lost 4 bases, leaving 9 bases of the junction unmatched. CDR3 protein: CASSLTAGGQYEQYF. Written as DNA, the CDR3 is TGTGCCAGCTCACTAACCGCAGGGGGCCAGTACGAGCAGTACTTC.

V is TRBV5-1 and J is TRBJ1-1; possibly TRBD1 for D (5 bases). This CDR3 spans 13 amino acids. Germline V gives CDR1 SGHRS, CDR2 YFSETQ. Trimming pared 5 bases from V and 1 base from J, leaving 9 bases between. DNA for the CDR3: TGCGCCAGCAGGGGGGAGGGGAACACTGAAGCTTTCTTT. Protein: CASRGEGNTEAFF.

The V call is TRBV4-2, the J call TRBJ1-2, with 8 bases aligning to TRBD1. Germline V gene data show CDR1 as LGHNA and CDR2 as YNFKEQ. V shed 1 base and J 8 bases; nucleotides not matched to a gene: 12. The length of the CDR3 is 16 residues. The CDR3 DNA reads TGTGCCAGCAGCCAAGGGGGGGGACAGGCGGCTTGGGGCTACACCTTC. This sequence encodes CASSQGGGQAAWGYTF.

The V call is TRBV6-5, the J call TRBJ2-3; no firm D call. In germline, CDR1 is MNHEY, CDR2 SVGAGI. CDR3 length: 13 residues. Trimming pared 8 bases from V and 7 bases from J, leaving 16 bases between. CDR3 sequence: CASRLAALHTQYF. The CDR3 DNA reads as TGTGCCAGCCGACTTGCAGCGCTACATACGCAGTATTTT.

CDR3 region: CASSQGRGGSGANVLTF. The CDR3 nucleotides read TGTGCCAGCAGCCAAGGGAGAGGCGGCTCCGGGGCCAACGTCCTGACTTTC. The chain has TRBV3-1 (or the pseudogene TRBV3-2) and TRBJ2-6, with D unclear. CDR1 and CDR2 (germline): LGHDT, YNNKEL (reference sequence). The CDR3 is 17 amino acids. V was clipped by 1 base and J by 4 bases, with 14 bases between them.

The chain recombines TRBV27 with TRBJ1-2; D possibly corresponds to TRBD1 (5 bases). Trimming took off 0 bases at V and 3 bases at J, with 8 bases between the two ends. CDR1 and CDR2 (germline): MNHEY, SMNVEV (reference sequence). The CDR3 spans 14 residues. The CDR3 protein is CASSLSFRDYGYTF. As DNA, the CDR3 is TGTGCCAGCAGTTTATCTTTCAGGGACTATGGCTACACCTTC.

A remark on this clone: Lacking the conserved final phenylalanine or tryptophan, this CDR3 likely reflects a read error. The DNA is left out, because the CDR3 cannot be placed on it with certainty; the CDR3 is given as TCRdb lists it. The chain carries TRBV21-1 and TRBJ1-2. TRBV21-1 represents a pseudogene. From its first to its last residue, the CDR3 has 15 amino acids. Here the CDR3 reads CASSKRYGGPLWLHL.